The 20 T cell receptor beta chains presented below share a single source sample, sequenced in a study of blood T cell repertoires in COVID-19 (TCRdb year 2020). Library construction relied on the immunoSEQ multiplex PCR assay. Not all clones reach the TCRdb copy of this immuneACCESS table, which keeps in-frame sequences only. Checked studies attribute under half of the gap to unresolved V genes and leave the rest unexplained. This sample holds 280,000 or so clones; around four fifths were observed only once. Together, the top ten hold roughly 10% of the sample. The sample was peripheral blood. These TCRs come from a woman in her fifties or sixties who had recovered from COVID-19.

V gene TRBV19 combines with J gene TRBJ2-5, with D tentatively TRBD1 (6 bases). V was trimmed by 6 bases and J by 5 bases, leaving 10 bases between them. CDR1 and CDR2 (germline): LNHDA, SQIVND (reference sequence). This CDR3 has 12 residues. CDR3 amino acids: CASSRGGETQYF. The CDR3 DNA follows: TGTGCCAGTAGCAGGGGTGGGGAGACCCAGTACTTC.

The chain links TRBV2 to TRBJ2-6; D possibly corresponds to TRBD1 (6 bases). Germline V lookup: CDR1 SNHLY, CDR2 FYNNEI. The CDR3 has 16 residues. Trimming left V 7 bases short and J 0 bases short, with 13 bases between. The CDR3 DNA reads as TGTGCCAGCACCCAGGGGAGCGCCTCTGGGGCCAACGTCCTGACTTTC. Translated, it gives CASTQGSASGANVLTF.

The rearrangement uses TRBV30 and TRBJ1-2; 7 bases are a match to TRBD1. CDR1 GTSNPN and CDR2 SVGIG come from the germline V gene (reference sequence). This CDR3 has 13 residues. J lost 4 bases, V lost 4 bases, and 6 bases had no gene match. The CDR3 spells CAWNYPGGYGYTF. CDR3 in DNA: TGTGCCTGGAACTACCCAGGGGGCTATGGCTACACCTTC.

This clone came up a few times. Written as DNA, the CDR3 is TGTGCCAGCAGCTTCCCCGACAGAAGCTCTGGAAACACCATATATTTT. As protein: CASSFPDRSSGNTIYF. The chain recombines TRBV7-9 with TRBJ1-3; D perhaps matches TRBD1 (5 bases). CDR3 length equals 16 residues. Germline V gene data show CDR1 as SEHNR and CDR2 as FQNEAQ (reference sequence). V lost 3 bases and J lost 0, with 12 bases in between. The complete variable domain, with remaining parts taken from reference TRBV7-9 and TRBJ1-3, reads DTGVSQNPRHKITKRGQNVTFRCDPISEHNRLYWYRQTLGQGPEFLTYFQNEAQLEKSRLLSDRFSAERPKGSFSTLEIQRTEQGDSAMYLCASSFPDRSSGNTIYFGEGSWLTVV.

The chain combines TRBV18 with TRBJ1-4; D ambiguous. The germline V gene has CDR1 KGHSH and CDR2 LQKENI. V was cut by 5 bases and J by 2 bases, with 6 bases left in between. The CDR3 length is 13 residues. The CDR3 sequence is CASSSSTNEKLFF. CDR3 nucleotide sequence: TGTGCCAGCTCATCGAGTACTAATGAAAAACTGTTTTTT.

The chain uses TRBV29-1 and TRBJ1-2, with 7 bases that match TRBD1. Germline CDR1 SQVTM, CDR2 ANQGSEA. The CDR3 spans 13 residues. V gave up 2 bases and J gave up 3 bases; unmatched junction bases: 3. CDR3 DNA sequence: TGCAGCGTTGAACCGACAGGGCACTATGGCTACACCTTC. Its protein product is CSVEPTGHYGYTF.

The CDR3 region is CASSESPDSNTEAFF. CDR3 DNA: TGTGCCAGCAGTGAGTCTCCGGACAGCAACACTGAAGCTTTCTTT. This sequence joins TRBV6-4 and TRBJ1-1; D is possibly TRBD1 (6 bases). The germline gives CDR1 MRHNA, CDR2 SNTAGT. The CDR3 covers 15 residues. The V and J ends lost 3 bases and 2 bases respectively, with 13 bases between them.

This chain uses TRBV19 with TRBJ1-3; D gene ambiguous. The germline gives CDR1 LNHDA, CDR2 SQIVND (reference sequence). This CDR3 has 11 residues. Trimming removed 9 bases from V and 4 bases from J, with 7 bases in between. The CDR3 protein is CASPLGNTIYF. The CDR3 DNA is TGTGCCAGCCCCCTAGGAAACACCATATATTTT. Full variable domain (rest looked up from reference TRBV19 and TRBJ1-3): DGGITQSPKYLFRKEGQNVTLSCEQNLNHDAMYWYRQDPGQGLRLIYYSQIVNDFQKGDIAEGYSVSREKKESFPLTVTSAQKNPTAFYLCASPLGNTIYFGEGSWLTVV.

This clone showed up just once. The gene calls are TRBV27 and TRBJ1-2; TRBD1 matches 8 bases. CDR1 MNHEY and CDR2 SMNVEV come from the germline V gene (reference sequence). The V gene end was trimmed by 6 bases and the J gene end by 5 bases; junction bases not matched to a gene: 11. The length of the CDR3 is 15 residues. CDR3 nucleotide sequence: TGTGCCAGCAGGGGGTACGGGACAGGCGTTTATGGCTACACCTTC. Translation: CASRGYGTGVYGYTF.

This clone came up once. The chain has TRBV24-1 and TRBJ1-1, with a possible D match to TRBD1 (5 bases). The germline gives CDR1 KGHDR, CDR2 SFDVKD. This CDR3 comprises 12 residues. V lost 6 bases and J 5 bases, leaving 9 bases between the germline ends. The CDR3 is CATSNGGTEAFF. DNA for the CDR3: TGTGCCACCAGTAACGGGGGGACTGAAGCTTTCTTT.

J is TRBJ1-6 and V is TRBV7-9; 7 bases map to TRBD1. Germline CDR1 SEHNR, CDR2 FQNEAQ (reference sequence). The CDR3 sequence is 18 residues long. The J segment lost 5 bases and the V segment lost 5 bases, leaving 15 bases of the junction unmatched. This chain's CDR3 is CASSHRDSSILNNSPLHF. The CDR3 coding sequence is TGTGCCAGCAGCCACCGGGACAGCTCAATACTCAATAATTCACCCCTCCACTTT.

This clone was detected only once. CDR3 protein: CASSVDSYQPQHF. CDR3 nucleotide sequence: TGTGCCAGTAGTGTCGACAGTTATCAGCCCCAGCATTTT. The chain couples TRBV19 to TRBJ1-5, with D possibly being TRBD1 (5 bases). CDR1 LNHDA and CDR2 SQIVND come from the germline V gene (reference sequence). V was trimmed by 5 bases and J by 5 bases, leaving 10 bases between them. CDR3 length: 13 amino acids.

The chain uses TRBV11-1 and TRBJ2-2; D not resolved. Trimming shortened V by 5 bases and J by 3 bases, and 10 bases separated the two germline ends. The V gene's germline CDR1 is SGHAT and CDR2 FQDESV (reference sequence). The CDR3 has 14 residues. The CDR3 region has the DNA TGTGCCAGCAGCCCGGGTAGACACACCGGGGAGCTGTTTTTT. Encoded protein: CASSPGRHTGELFF.

J is TRBJ1-2 and V is TRBV9, with TRBD1 identical over 10 bases. V was clipped by 2 bases and J by 4 bases; unmatched bases: 5. Germline values: CDR1 SGDLS, CDR2 YYNGEE. The length of the CDR3 is 15 residues. CDR3 nucleotide sequence: TGTGCCAGCAGCGTCCTCGGACAGGGGGGCTATGGCTACACCTTC. Residues: CASSVLGQGGYGYTF.

This clone occurred a few times. The chain employs TRBV19 and TRBJ2-1; D not resolved. V lost 3 bases and J 5 bases, leaving 11 bases between the germline ends. The CDR3 sequence is 14 residues long. Germline values: CDR1 LNHDA, CDR2 SQIVND (reference sequence). The CDR3 DNA reads TGTGCCAGTAGTATGCCAAGCGTACACAATGAGCAGTTCTTC. Residues: CASSMPSVHNEQFF.

This chain joins TRBV5-1 and TRBJ1-4, with a tentative D call TRBD1 (5 bases). CDR1 SGHRS and CDR2 YFSETQ come from the germline V gene. V was trimmed by 3 bases and J by 2 bases, leaving 11 bases between them. CDR3 length: 15 amino acids. The CDR3 region is CASSSTGGTNEKLFF. The CDR3 DNA reads as TGCGCCAGCAGCTCCACCGGGGGTACTAATGAAAAACTGTTTTTT.

The chain is built from TRBV5-1 and TRBJ2-5, with TRBD2 as a possible D gene (5 bases). Germline CDR1 is SGHRS and CDR2 is YFSETQ. V shed 2 bases and J shed 4 bases, with 21 bases lying between them. The CDR3 consists of 17 residues. As DNA, the CDR3 is TGCGCCAGCAGCTTAGCCACGCTAGCTTCCCTTGGAGAGACCCAGTACTTC. This sequence encodes CASSLATLASLGETQYF.

CDR3 DNA sequence: TGTGCCAGCAGCCTGGCGGGGACTAGCGACTCCTACGAGCAGTACTTC. Translation gives CASSLAGTSDSYEQYF. The chain joins TRBV5-5 to TRBJ2-7, with TRBD2 identical over 10 bases. Germline V gives CDR1 SGHKS, CDR2 YYEKEE (reference sequence). This CDR3 is 16 amino acids long. Trimming at V came to 4 bases and at J to 0 bases, leaving 7 bases not matched to a gene.

The chain links TRBV5-8 to TRBJ2-7; 9 bases map to TRBD2. V gave up 4 bases and J gave up 5 bases; unmatched junction bases: 10. Germline CDR1 and CDR2: SGHTS and YDEGEE. This CDR3 is built from 15 residues. CDR3 nucleotides: TGTGCCAGCAGCCCATTCTATAGCGGGGGAAACGAGCAGTACTTC. Translation gives CASSPFYSGGNEQYF.

V usage is TRBV19 and J usage is TRBJ2-7; D may be TRBD1 (6 bases). Deletions cut 2 bases from V and 3 bases from J, with 8 bases between. The CDR3 length is 13 residues. Germline CDR1 and CDR2: LNHDA and SQIVND (reference sequence). This CDR3 is CASSINRDYEQYF. The CDR3 DNA sequence: TGTGCCAGTAGTATAAACAGGGACTACGAGCAGTACTTC.